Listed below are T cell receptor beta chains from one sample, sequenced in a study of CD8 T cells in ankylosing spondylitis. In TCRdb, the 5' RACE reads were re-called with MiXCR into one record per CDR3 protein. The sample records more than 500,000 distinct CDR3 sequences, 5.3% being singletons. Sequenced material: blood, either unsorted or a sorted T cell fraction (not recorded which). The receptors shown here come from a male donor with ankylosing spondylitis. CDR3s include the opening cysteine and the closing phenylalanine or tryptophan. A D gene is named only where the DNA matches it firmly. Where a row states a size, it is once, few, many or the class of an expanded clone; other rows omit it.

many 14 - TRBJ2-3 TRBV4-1 TGCGCCAGCAGTCCTTACCGGCGCACCGATACGCAGTATTTT CASSPYRRTDTQYF
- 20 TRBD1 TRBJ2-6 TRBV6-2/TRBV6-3 TGTGCCAGCATTAAATTTACGAGGTCAGGGGGATTCGATGGGGCCAACGTCCTGACTTTC CASIKFTRSGGFDGANVLTF
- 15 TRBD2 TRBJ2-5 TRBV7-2 TGTGCCAGCAGCCGTAGCGGGGGGGCCAGAGAGACCCAGTACTTC CASSRSGGARETQYF
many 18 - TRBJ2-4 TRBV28 TGTGCCAGCAGTTTTTACAGGGGGGGGGAAGCGGCCAAAAACATTCAGTACTTC CASSFYRGGEAAKNIQYF
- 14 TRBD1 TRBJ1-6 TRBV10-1 TGCGCCAGCAGCAGGACAGGGGATAATTCACCCCTCCACTTT CASSRTGDNSPLHF
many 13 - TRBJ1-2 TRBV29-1 TGCAGCGTTGAAACAGCCTTGGGCTATGGCTACACCTTC CSVETALGYGYTF
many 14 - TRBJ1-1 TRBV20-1 TGCAGTGCTGCGAGGGGGACGTTGAACACTGAAGCTTTCTTT CSAARGTLNTEAFF
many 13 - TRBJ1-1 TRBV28 TGTGCCAGCAGTTCATGGATGAACACTGAAGCTTTCTTT CASSSWMNTEAFF
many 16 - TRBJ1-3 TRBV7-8 TGTGCCAGCAGCTTAGTTTCAGGGAGGACTGGAAACACCATATATTTT CASSLVSGRTGNTIYF
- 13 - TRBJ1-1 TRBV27 TGTGCCAGCAGTTTCCGGAGACAGCGTGTAGCTTTCTTT CASSFRRQRVAFF
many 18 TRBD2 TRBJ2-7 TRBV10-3 TGTGCCATCAGTGAGTCTGCCGCCGGACTAGCGGGAGGGACCGAGCAGTACTTC CAISESAAGLAGGTEQYF
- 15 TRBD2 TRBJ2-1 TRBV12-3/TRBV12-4 TGTGCCAGCAGACCGGGACTAGTCTCCTACAATGAGCAGTTCTTC CASRPGLVSYNEQFF
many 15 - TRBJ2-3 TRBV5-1 TGCGCCAGCAGCTTGCGACAGCCTAGCACAGATACGCAGTATTTT CASSLRQPSTDTQYF
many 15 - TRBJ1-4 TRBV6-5 TGTGCCAGCAGTTACGGGATCTCCGGGAATGAAAAACTGTTTTTT CASSYGISGNEKLFF
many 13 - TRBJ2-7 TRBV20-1 TGCAGTGTTTTTGGAGGGCCGCAAAAAGAGCAGTACTTC CSVFGGPQKEQYF
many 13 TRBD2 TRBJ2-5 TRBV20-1 TGCAGTGCTAGAGATGGGACTAGCGGCCCCCAGTACTTC CSARDGTSGPQYF
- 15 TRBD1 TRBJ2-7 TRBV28 TGTGCCAGCAGTTCCTTAGGGACAGGGGGGCGCGAGCAGTACTTC CASSSLGTGGREQYF
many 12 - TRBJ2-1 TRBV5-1 TGTGCCAGCAGCTTACAGTACAATGAGCAGTTCTTC CASSLQYNEQFF
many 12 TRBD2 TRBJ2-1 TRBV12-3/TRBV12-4 TGTGCCATTAGGTCTAGCGGGCGCAGGGAGTTCTTC CAIRSSGRREFF
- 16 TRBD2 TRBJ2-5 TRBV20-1 TGCAGTGCTAGAGGGGCGGGACTAGCGGGGCAAGAGACCCAGTACTTC CSARGAGLAGQETQYF
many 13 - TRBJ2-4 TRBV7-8 TGTGCCAGCAGCTTTAAGGGACAAAACATTCAGTACTTC CASSFKGQNIQYF
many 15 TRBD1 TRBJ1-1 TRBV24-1 TGTGCCACCAGTGACGGTCCGGGACAGGGTCGTGAAGCTTTCTTT CATSDGPGQGREAFF